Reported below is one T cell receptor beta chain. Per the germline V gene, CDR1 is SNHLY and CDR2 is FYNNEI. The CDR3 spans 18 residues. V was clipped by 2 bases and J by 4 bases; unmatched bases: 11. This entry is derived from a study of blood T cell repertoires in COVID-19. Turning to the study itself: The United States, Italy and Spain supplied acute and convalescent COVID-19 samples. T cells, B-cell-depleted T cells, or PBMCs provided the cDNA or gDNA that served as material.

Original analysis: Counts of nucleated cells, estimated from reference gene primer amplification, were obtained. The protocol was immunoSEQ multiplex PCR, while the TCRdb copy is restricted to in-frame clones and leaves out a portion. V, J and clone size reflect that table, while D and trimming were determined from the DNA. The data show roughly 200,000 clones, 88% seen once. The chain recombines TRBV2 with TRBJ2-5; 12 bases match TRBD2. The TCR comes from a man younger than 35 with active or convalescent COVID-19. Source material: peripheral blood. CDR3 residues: CASSEFGLAGPLRETQYF. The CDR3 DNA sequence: TGTGCCAGCAGTGAATTTGGACTAGCGGGACCTTTGCGAGAGACCCAGTACTTC.